The 23 T cell receptor beta chains below were found in one sample sequenced in a study of T-cell memory formation after mild COVID-19. TCRdb used MiXCR to reprocess the 5' RACE reads, holding one entry per CDR3 protein. The sample lists 110,000 to 150,000 distinct CDR3 sequences; approximately 25% were seen once. Source material: PBMCs or a T cell subset sorted from them (not recorded which). The receptors originated from an adult woman who had mild COVID-19 (a few samples of this study predate the infection). Cell type and time point are not known.

The J gene is TRBJ2-7, the V gene TRBV6-5, with 7 positions matching TRBD2. This CDR3 comprises 15 residues. Germline V gene sequence: CDR1 MNHEY, CDR2 SVGAGI. Trimming cost V 8 bases and J 0 bases; bases outside gene matches: 10. For the CDR3, the DNA is TGTGCCAGCCGACCGGGGGGACCTGCCTCCTACGAGCAGTACTTC. Translating it yields CASRPGGPASYEQYF.

V usage is TRBV19 and J usage is TRBJ2-5; TRBD2 might be the D (6 bases). The V gene's germline CDR1 is LNHDA and CDR2 SQIVND (reference sequence). With 1 base removed from V and 7 bases from J, the gap between germline ends came to 10 bases. The CDR3 has 13 amino acids. In DNA, the CDR3 is TGTGCCAGTAGTATAGGGAGGACTACGACCCAGTACTTC. Translated: CASSIGRTTTQYF.

This rearrangement joins TRBV7-8 to TRBJ1-5; D is unclear. V was shortened by 3 bases and J by 6 bases, with 6 bases between the two germline ends. The CDR3 has 12 residues. Germline-derived CDR1 and CDR2 are SGHVS and FQNEAQ. In DNA form, the CDR3 reads TGTGCCAGCAGCTTCTCTGGTCAGCCCCAGCATTTT. Translating gives CASSFSGQPQHF.

The V call is TRBV9, the J call TRBJ2-7; 11 bases match TRBD2. Trimming at V came to 4 bases and at J to 9 bases, leaving 12 bases not matched to a gene. The CDR3 has 15 residues. In germline, CDR1 is SGDLS, CDR2 YYNGEE. CDR3 sequence: CASSQTSGSSSSQYF. CDR3 bases: TGTGCCAGCAGCCAAACTAGCGGGAGCTCTAGTTCGCAGTACTTC. Based on the CDR3 plus reference TRBV9 and TRBJ2-7, the full variable domain is DSGVTQTPKHLITATGQRVTLRCSPRSGDLSVYWYQQSLDQGLQFLIQYYNGEERAKGNILERFSAQQFPDLHSELNLSSLELGDSALYFCASSQTSGSSSSQYFGPGTRLTVT.

This clonotype occurred a few times. This chain uses TRBV7-6 with TRBJ2-5; 9 bases are a match to TRBD1. The germline CDR1 and CDR2 sequences are SGHVS and FNYEAQ. V gave up 5 bases and J gave up 2 bases; unmatched junction bases: 18. The length of the CDR3 is 19 residues. The DNA of the CDR3 is TGTGCCAGCAGCCAACCCTACAGGGGGCGAGGCTCTGGTCAAGAGACCCAGTACTTC. Translated: CASSQPYRGRGSGQETQYF.

The chain joins TRBV30 to TRBJ1-2, with D possibly matching TRBD1 (5 bases). This CDR3 is 13 amino acids long. V lost 3 bases and J 4 bases, leaving 12 bases between the germline ends. Germline V CDR1 and CDR2: GTSNPN, SVGIG (reference sequence). The CDR3 DNA reads TGTGCCTGGAGGACGGGACCTACCTATGGCTACACCTTC. Encoded protein: CAWRTGPTYGYTF.

This chain joins TRBV20-1 and TRBJ2-6, with D hard to call. Germline CDR1 reads DFQATT; CDR2 reads SNEGSKA (reference sequence). This CDR3 has 15 amino acids. V lost 0 bases to trimming and J lost 2 bases, with 8 bases between them. Here the CDR3 DNA reads TGCAGTGCTAGAGATGATATCACTGGGGCCAACGTCCTGACTTTC. Translation: CSARDDITGANVLTF.

The chain recombines TRBV7-9 with TRBJ1-1, with D possibly TRBD1 on 6 matching bases. Germline CDR1 SEHNR, CDR2 FQNEAQ (reference sequence). The CDR3 contains 15 residues. Trimming removed 5 bases at V and 4 bases at J, with 17 bases between. CDR3 in amino acids: CASSVPPLRGTEAFF. The CDR3 DNA follows: TGTGCCAGCAGCGTACCCCCTCTCAGGGGCACTGAAGCTTTCTTT. The full variable domain, rest sourced from reference TRBV7-9 and TRBJ1-1, is DTGVSQNPRHKITKRGQNVTFRCDPISEHNRLYWYRQTLGQGPEFLTYFQNEAQLEKSRLLSDRFSAERPKGSFSTLEIQRTEQGDSAMYLCASSVPPLRGTEAFFGQGTRLTVV.

There are many counts of this clonotype. This chain's CDR3 is CASALLTGYHLHEQFF. For the CDR3, the DNA is TGTGCCAGCGCCTTACTAACGGGATACCACCTTCATGAGCAGTTCTTC. The rearrangement links TRBV27 to TRBJ2-1, with D possibly being TRBD2 (5 bases). The germline CDR1 and CDR2 sequences are MNHEY and SMNVEV (reference sequence). CDR3 size: 16 residues. Trimming removed 8 bases from V and 8 bases from J, with 25 bases in between.

The V call is TRBV15, the J call TRBJ1-3; a weak D match, TRBD1 (5 bases). V was trimmed by 9 bases and J by 0 bases, leaving 9 bases between them. Germline-derived CDR1 and CDR2 are LNHNV and YYDKDF (reference sequence). The CDR3 covers 13 residues. For the CDR3, the DNA is TGTGCCACTGGGACCTTCTCTGGAAACACCATATATTTT. Translation gives CATGTFSGNTIYF.

The chain recombines TRBV4-1 with TRBJ1-2; D might be TRBD1 (6 bases). Trimming took off 7 bases at V and 4 bases at J, with 7 bases between the two ends. The germline CDR1 and CDR2 sequences are MGHRA and YSYEKL. This CDR3 comprises 11 residues. The CDR3 reads CASTDSYGYTF. As DNA, the CDR3 is TGCGCCAGCACGGACAGCTATGGCTACACCTTC.

This clonotype has more than one count but fewer than ten. The V and J genes are TRBV7-2 and TRBJ1-6; D unclear. The length of the CDR3 is 14 residues. CDR1 and CDR2 (germline): SGHTA, FQGNSA. V was trimmed by 11 bases and J by 3 bases, leaving 14 bases between them. The CDR3 DNA reads as TGTGCCGTGGATAGTAGCTTCTATAATTCACCCCTCCACTTT. Its translation: CAVDSSFYNSPLHF. The full variable domain, rest sourced from reference TRBV7-2 and TRBJ1-6, is GAGVSQSPSNKVTEKGKDVELRCDPISGHTALYWYRQSLGQGLEFLIYFQGNSAPDKSGLPSDRFSAERTGGSVSTLTIQRTQQEDSAVYLCAVDSSFYNSPLHFGNGTRLTVT.

The V call is TRBV4-3, the J call TRBJ2-7; 8 nucleotides line up with TRBD2. CDR1 is LGHNA, CDR2 YSLEER, per germline. The junction had 13 bases not matched to a gene; V was cut back by 6 bases and J by 0 bases. The CDR3 length is 17 residues. Written as DNA, the CDR3 is TGCGCCAGCAGTCCGGGACTAGGAATTTCGAGCTCCTACGAGCAGTACTTC. Protein: CASSPGLGISSSYEQYF.

The rearrangement links TRBV5-1 to TRBJ1-2; D gene ambiguous. The CDR3 sequence is 15 residues long. V gave up 1 base and J gave up 3 bases, with 13 bases separating them. Germline V gene lookup returns CDR1 SGHRS and CDR2 YFSETQ. The CDR3 coding sequence is TGCGCCAGCAGCTTGTACGGGCCGCCTGACTATGGCTACACCTTC. This codes for CASSLYGPPDYGYTF.

The V and J genes are TRBV5-1 and TRBJ2-7; 7 nucleotides line up with TRBD1. The CDR3 loop spans 14 amino acids. After removal of 0 bases from V and 3 bases from J, the junction contained 3 bases not matched to a gene. Germline V gene sequence: CDR1 SGHRS, CDR2 YFSETQ. CDR3 DNA sequence: TGCGCCAGCAGCTTGGACCGGGACAGCTACGAGCAGTACTTC. Its translation: CASSLDRDSYEQYF.

J is TRBJ2-3 and V is TRBV7-3; 8 positions match TRBD1. The CDR3 extends over 15 amino acids. From germline, CDR1 is SGHTA and CDR2 FQGTGA. After removal of 5 bases from V and 3 bases from J, the junction contained 7 bases not matched to a gene. This CDR3 is CASSPWTGKTDTQYF. DNA of the CDR3: TGTGCCAGCAGCCCCTGGACAGGGAAGACAGATACGCAGTATTTT. Full variable domain (missing parts from reference TRBV7-3 and TRBJ2-3): GAGVSQTPSNKVTEKGKYVELRCDPISGHTALYWYRQSLGQGPEFLIYFQGTGAADDSGLPNDRFFAVRPEGSVSTLKIQRTERGDSAVYLCASSPWTGKTDTQYFGPGTRLTVL.

This clonotype was seen a few times. The chain couples TRBV7-9 to TRBJ1-1; possibly TRBD1 for D (6 bases). V was trimmed by 3 bases and J by 5 bases, leaving 19 bases between them. In germline, CDR1 is SEHNR, CDR2 FQNEAQ (reference sequence). CDR3 length: 16 amino acids. CDR3 bases: TGTGCCAGCAGCTTCAGCCAGGACCTAAGGGGGACTGAAGCTTTCTTT. Protein product: CASSFSQDLRGTEAFF.

This clonotype was detected only a few times. This sequence joins TRBV7-6 and TRBJ2-6; D might be TRBD1 (5 bases). The germline gives CDR1 SGHVS, CDR2 FNYEAQ. V was cut by 1 base and J by 3 bases, with 10 bases left in between. The CDR3 has 16 amino acids. CDR3 coding DNA: TGTGCCAGCAGCTTAGAAGGGGCTGTTGGGGCCAACGTCCTGACTTTC. Encoded protein: CASSLEGAVGANVLTF.

The gene calls are TRBV10-3 and TRBJ1-1, with D uncertain. The CDR3 is 14 amino acids. The germline V and J ends were trimmed by 4 bases and 5 bases, with 14 bases remaining between them. CDR1 and CDR2 from the germline V gene are ENHRY and SYGVKD. The CDR3 DNA reads TGTGCCATCAGTGGTAAGGGATGGGAGACTGAAGCTTTCTTT. It specifies CAISGKGWETEAFF.

The chain couples TRBV7-9 to TRBJ2-2, with a weak D call TRBD2 (7 bases). The germline V gene has CDR1 SEHNR and CDR2 FQNEAQ (reference sequence). Deletions cut 11 bases from V and 0 bases from J, with 19 bases between. The CDR3 loop spans 16 amino acids. The CDR3 protein is CALPQGLAANTGELFF. The CDR3 bases are TGTGCCCTCCCCCAGGGGCTAGCGGCGAACACCGGGGAGCTGTTTTTT.

This chain uses TRBV6-4 with TRBJ2-3, with 12 bases aligning to TRBD2. Germline trimming cut 4 bases from V and 3 bases from J; bases unmatched to any gene: 5. CDR3 length equals 16 residues. The germline V gene has CDR1 MRHNA and CDR2 SNTAGT. CDR3 loop: CASSGLAGEGTDTQYF. CDR3 nucleotides: TGTGCCAGCAGTGGACTAGCGGGAGAAGGGACAGATACGCAGTATTTT.

This clonotype was detected a few times. The chain is built from TRBV5-1 and TRBJ1-5, with no clear D. The CDR3 is 15 residues long. Trimming shortened V by 2 bases and J by 4 bases, and 13 bases separated the two germline ends. In germline, CDR1 is SGHRS, CDR2 YFSETQ. The CDR3 protein is CASSLSAGNNQPQHF. DNA of the CDR3: TGCGCCAGCAGCTTATCGGCAGGTAATAATCAGCCCCAGCATTTT.

The rearrangement joins TRBV10-3 to TRBJ2-7; D is undetermined. The V gene's germline CDR1 is ENHRY and CDR2 SYGVKD. V dropped 4 bases and J dropped 0 bases, with 10 bases sitting between them. CDR3 size: 14 residues. The CDR3 coding sequence is TGTGCCATCAGTGGGGCGGTTAGCTCCTACGAGCAGTACTTC. The encoded protein is CAISGAVSSYEQYF.